These 9 T cell receptor beta chains originate from one sample sequenced in a study of blood T cell repertoires in COVID-19. TCRdb's table, derived via immunoSEQ multiplex PCR, lists solely in-frame clones and lacks some. The table lists about 280,000 clones, roughly 80% of them singletons. Material: PBMCs or T cells enriched from blood (not recorded which). These TCRs come from a middle-aged man who had been exposed to COVID-19.

The gene calls are TRBV3-1 (or the pseudogene TRBV3-2) and TRBJ2-5, with unresolved D. The V and J ends lost 0 bases and 3 bases respectively, with 14 bases between them. The CDR3 runs 16 residues. CDR1 and CDR2 (germline): LGHDT, YNNKEL (reference sequence). The CDR3 nucleotides are TGTGCCAGCAGCCAAGATCTAGAGACTGAGAAAGAGACCCAGTACTTC. Its protein product is CASSQDLETEKETQYF.

This clone was seen only a few times. The chain couples TRBV30 to TRBJ1-6; 7 bases map to TRBD1. The CDR3 sequence is 13 residues long. The germline V gene encodes CDR1 GTSNPN and CDR2 SVGIG (reference sequence). J was trimmed by 7 bases and V by 5 bases; bases with no gene match: 5. CDR3 amino acids: CAWEKQGNSPLHF. DNA of the CDR3: TGTGCCTGGGAAAAACAGGGGAATTCACCCCTCCACTTT.

The V call is TRBV5-1, the J call TRBJ2-7, with TRBD2 matching over 8 bases. The CDR3 is 14 residues long. Germline V lookup: CDR1 SGHRS, CDR2 YFSETQ. Losses at the gene ends were 2 bases for V and 0 bases for J; bases not matched to a gene: 1. CDR3 in amino acids: CASSFTSGSYEQYF. In nucleotides, the CDR3 is TGCGCCAGCAGCTTTACTAGCGGCTCCTACGAGCAGTACTTC.

V usage is TRBV27 and J usage is TRBJ2-7; no reliable D call. The V end was cut by 9 bases, the J end by 2 bases, with 17 bases between. This CDR3 is 14 amino acids long. Germline lookup yields CDR1 MNHEY and CDR2 SMNVEV (reference sequence). CDR3 sequence (DNA): TGTGCCAGTTCCCCGTATCAGGAAACCTACGAGCAGTACTTC. It encodes CASSPYQETYEQYF.

V usage is TRBV6-1 and J usage is TRBJ1-2; D ambiguous. V shed 2 bases and J shed 1 base, with 17 bases lying between them. Germline lookup yields CDR1 MNHNS and CDR2 SASEGT. The CDR3 length is 17 residues. CDR3 amino acids: CASSESWTPIFNYGYTF. The CDR3 nucleotides read TGTGCCAGCAGTGAATCTTGGACTCCGATCTTTAACTATGGCTACACCTTC.

The rearrangement joins TRBV15 to TRBJ2-1; D remains ambiguous. CDR3 length: 14 amino acids. Germline V gene sequence: CDR1 LNHNV, CDR2 YYDKDF (reference sequence). Deletions cut 0 bases from V and 6 bases from J, with 9 bases between. The CDR3 DNA sequence: TGTGCCACCAGCAGAGACCGCGAAACCAATGAGCAGTTCTTC. It translates to CATSRDRETNEQFF.

The chain employs TRBV10-2 and TRBJ2-1; 11 bases are shared with TRBD2. V lost 7 bases to trimming and J lost 9 bases; unmatched junction nucleotides: 11. Germline V gene data show CDR1 as WSHSY and CDR2 as SAAADI. This CDR3 comprises 15 residues. CDR3 in amino acids: CASKILAGVDAEQFF. In DNA form, the CDR3 reads TGCGCCAGCAAGATACTAGCGGGAGTGGATGCTGAGCAGTTCTTC.

The V and J genes are TRBV6-1 and TRBJ1-2; D is undetermined. Per germline, CDR1 MNHNS and CDR2 SASEGT. Between the trimmed V and J ends, which lost 1 base and 4 bases, there was a span of 13 bases. The CDR3 is made up of 15 amino acids. DNA of the CDR3: TGTGCCAGCAGTGAAGGGGCAGCACTGGTCTATGGCTACACCTTC. Its translation: CASSEGAALVYGYTF.

CDR3 amino acids: CSANEASGAYEQYF. For the CDR3, the DNA is TGCAGTGCTAATGAGGCTAGCGGAGCCTACGAGCAGTACTTC. The rearrangement uses TRBV20-1 and TRBJ2-7, with 7 bases aligning to TRBD2. J was trimmed by 2 bases and V by 4 bases; bases with no gene match: 8. The CDR3 is made up of 14 amino acids. CDR1 and CDR2 (germline): DFQATT, SNEGSKA (reference sequence).